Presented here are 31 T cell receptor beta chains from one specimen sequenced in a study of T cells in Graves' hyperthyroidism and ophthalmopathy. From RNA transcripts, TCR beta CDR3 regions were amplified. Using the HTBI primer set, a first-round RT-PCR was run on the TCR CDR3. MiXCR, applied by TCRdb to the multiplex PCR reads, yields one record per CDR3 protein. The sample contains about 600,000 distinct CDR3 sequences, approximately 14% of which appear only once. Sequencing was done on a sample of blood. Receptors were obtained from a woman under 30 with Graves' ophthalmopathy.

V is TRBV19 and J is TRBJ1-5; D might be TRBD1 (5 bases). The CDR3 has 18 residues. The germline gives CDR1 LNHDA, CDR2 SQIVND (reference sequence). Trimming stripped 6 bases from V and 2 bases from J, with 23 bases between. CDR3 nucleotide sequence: TGTGCCAGTAGCCCTCGGAGGCGGGGCACCTGGCGCAATCAGCCCCAGCATTTT. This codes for CASSPRRRGTWRNQPQHF.

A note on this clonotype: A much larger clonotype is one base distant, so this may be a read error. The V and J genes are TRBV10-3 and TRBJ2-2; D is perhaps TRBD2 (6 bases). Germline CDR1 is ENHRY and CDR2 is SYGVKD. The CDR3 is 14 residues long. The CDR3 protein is CAITRDQNTGGLFF. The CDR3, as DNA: TGTGCCATCACCCGCGACCAGAACACCGGGGGGCTGTTTTTT.

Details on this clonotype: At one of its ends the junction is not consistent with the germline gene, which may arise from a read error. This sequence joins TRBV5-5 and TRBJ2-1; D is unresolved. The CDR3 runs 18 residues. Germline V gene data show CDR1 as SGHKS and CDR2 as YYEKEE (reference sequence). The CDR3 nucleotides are TGTGTCAGCAGCGAAAACCCCCTGCAGAGAATGTCCTACAATGAGCAGTTCTTC. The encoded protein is CVSSENPLQRMSYNEQFF.

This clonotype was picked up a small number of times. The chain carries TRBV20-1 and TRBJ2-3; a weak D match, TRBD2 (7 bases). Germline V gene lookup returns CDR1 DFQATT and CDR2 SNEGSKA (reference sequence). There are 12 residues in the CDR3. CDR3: CAGAEITDTQYF. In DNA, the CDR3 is TGCGCGGGGGCGGAAATCACAGATACGCAGTATTTT.

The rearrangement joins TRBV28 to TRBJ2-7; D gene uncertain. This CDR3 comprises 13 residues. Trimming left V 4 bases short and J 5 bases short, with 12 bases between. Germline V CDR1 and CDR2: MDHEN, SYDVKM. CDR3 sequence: CASSWIGPDEQYF. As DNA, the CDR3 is TGTGCCAGCAGTTGGATAGGGCCGGACGAGCAGTACTTC.

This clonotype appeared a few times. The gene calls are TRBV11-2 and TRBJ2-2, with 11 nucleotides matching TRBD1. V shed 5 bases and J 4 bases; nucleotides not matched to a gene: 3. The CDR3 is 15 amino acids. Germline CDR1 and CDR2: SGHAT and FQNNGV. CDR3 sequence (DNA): TGTGCCAGCAGCCGGGGACAGGGGGGCACCGGGGAGCTGTTTTTT. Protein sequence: CASSRGQGGTGELFF.

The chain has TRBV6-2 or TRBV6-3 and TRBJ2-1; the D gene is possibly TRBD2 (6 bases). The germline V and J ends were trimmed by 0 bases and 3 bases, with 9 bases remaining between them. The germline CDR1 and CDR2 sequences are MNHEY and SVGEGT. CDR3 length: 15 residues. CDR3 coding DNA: TGTGCCAGCAGTTACTCGGGACTTCACTACAATGAGCAGTTCTTC. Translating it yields CASSYSGLHYNEQFF.

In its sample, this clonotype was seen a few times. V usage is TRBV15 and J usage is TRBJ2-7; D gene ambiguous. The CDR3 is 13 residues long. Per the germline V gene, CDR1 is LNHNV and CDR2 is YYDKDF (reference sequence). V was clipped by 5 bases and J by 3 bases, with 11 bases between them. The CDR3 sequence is CATSAEDVYEQYF. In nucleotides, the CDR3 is TGTGCCACCAGCGCAGAAGATGTCTACGAGCAGTACTTC. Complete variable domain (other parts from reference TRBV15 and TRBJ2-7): DAMVIQNPRYQVTQFGKPVTLSCSQTLNHNVMYWYQQKSSQAPKLLFHYYDKDFNNEADTPDNFQSRRPNTSFCFLDIRSPGLGDTAMYLCATSAEDVYEQYFGPGTRLTVT.

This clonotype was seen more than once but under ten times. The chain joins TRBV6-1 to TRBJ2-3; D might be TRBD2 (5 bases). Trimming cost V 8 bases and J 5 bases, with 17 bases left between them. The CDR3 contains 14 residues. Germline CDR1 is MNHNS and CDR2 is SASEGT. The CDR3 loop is CASRDNGGKDTQYF. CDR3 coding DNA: TGTGCCAGCCGGGATAACGGAGGTAAAGATACGCAGTATTTT.

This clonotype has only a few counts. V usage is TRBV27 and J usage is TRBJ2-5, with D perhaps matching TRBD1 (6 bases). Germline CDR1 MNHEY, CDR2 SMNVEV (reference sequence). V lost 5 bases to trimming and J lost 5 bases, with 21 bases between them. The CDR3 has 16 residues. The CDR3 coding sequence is TGTGCCAGCAGTCCCCGGGCCAGGACAGTGGGGGAGACCCAGTACTTC. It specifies CASSPRARTVGETQYF.

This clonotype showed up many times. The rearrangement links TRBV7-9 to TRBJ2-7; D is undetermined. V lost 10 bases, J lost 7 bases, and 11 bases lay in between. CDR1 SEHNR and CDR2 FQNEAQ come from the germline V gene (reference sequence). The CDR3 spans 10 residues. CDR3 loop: CATIGKEQYF. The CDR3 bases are TGTGCCACCATCGGTAAAGAGCAGTACTTC.

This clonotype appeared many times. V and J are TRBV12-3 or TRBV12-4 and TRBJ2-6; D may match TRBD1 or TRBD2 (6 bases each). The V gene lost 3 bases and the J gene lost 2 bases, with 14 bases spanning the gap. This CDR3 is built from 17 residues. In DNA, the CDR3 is TGTGCCAGCAGTTTGGGTCGGGGGCCTACTGGGGCCAACGTCCTGACTTTC. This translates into CASSLGRGPTGANVLTF.

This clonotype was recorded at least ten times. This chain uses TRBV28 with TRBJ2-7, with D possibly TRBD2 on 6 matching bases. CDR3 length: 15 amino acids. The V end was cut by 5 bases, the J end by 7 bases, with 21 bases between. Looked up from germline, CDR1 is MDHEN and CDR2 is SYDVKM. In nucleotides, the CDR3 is TGTGCCAGCAGTCACCCGACTAGGACCTGGGAGGAGCAGTACTTC. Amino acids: CASSHPTRTWEEQYF.

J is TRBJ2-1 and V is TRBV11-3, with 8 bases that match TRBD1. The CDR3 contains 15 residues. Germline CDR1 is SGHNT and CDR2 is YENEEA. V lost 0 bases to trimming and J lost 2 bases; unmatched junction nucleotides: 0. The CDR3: CASSLEDRAYNEQFF. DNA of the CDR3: TGTGCCAGCAGCTTAGAGGACAGGGCCTACAATGAGCAGTTCTTC.

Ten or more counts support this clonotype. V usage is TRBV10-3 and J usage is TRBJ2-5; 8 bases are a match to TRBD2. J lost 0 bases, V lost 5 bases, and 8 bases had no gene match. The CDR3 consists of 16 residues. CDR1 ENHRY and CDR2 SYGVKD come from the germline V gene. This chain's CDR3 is CAISIGLAKYQETQYF. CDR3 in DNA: TGTGCCATCAGTATCGGACTAGCCAAGTACCAAGAGACCCAGTACTTC.

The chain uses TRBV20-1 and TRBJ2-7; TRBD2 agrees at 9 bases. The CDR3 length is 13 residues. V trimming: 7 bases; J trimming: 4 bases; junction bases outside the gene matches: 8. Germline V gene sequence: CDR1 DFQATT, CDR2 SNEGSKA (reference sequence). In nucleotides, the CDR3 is TGCAGTGTACCGACTAGCGGAGAATACGAGCAGTACTTC. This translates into CSVPTSGEYEQYF.

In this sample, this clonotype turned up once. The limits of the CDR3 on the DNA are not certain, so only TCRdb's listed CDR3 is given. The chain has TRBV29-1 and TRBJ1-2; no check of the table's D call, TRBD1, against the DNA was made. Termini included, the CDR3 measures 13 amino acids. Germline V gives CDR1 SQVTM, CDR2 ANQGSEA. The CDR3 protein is CSATGGANYGCTF.

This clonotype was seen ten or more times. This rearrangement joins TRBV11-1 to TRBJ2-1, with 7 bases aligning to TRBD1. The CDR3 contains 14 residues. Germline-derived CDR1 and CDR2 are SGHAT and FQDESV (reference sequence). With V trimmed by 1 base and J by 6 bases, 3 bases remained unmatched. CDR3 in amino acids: CASSLGTGFNEQFF. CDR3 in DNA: TGTGCCAGCAGCTTAGGGACAGGTTTCAATGAGCAGTTCTTC.

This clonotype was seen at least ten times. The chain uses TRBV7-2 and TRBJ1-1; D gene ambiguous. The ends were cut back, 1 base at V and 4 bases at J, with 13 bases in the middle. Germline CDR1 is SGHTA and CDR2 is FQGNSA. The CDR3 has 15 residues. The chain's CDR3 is CASSLVAVEGTEAFF. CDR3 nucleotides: TGTGCCAGCAGCTTAGTTGCAGTGGAGGGCACTGAAGCTTTCTTT.

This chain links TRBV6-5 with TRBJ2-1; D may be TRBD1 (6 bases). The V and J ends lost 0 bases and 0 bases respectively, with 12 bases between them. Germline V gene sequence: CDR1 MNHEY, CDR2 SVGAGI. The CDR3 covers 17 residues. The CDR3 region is CASSYSPGQSSYNEQFF. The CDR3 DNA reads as TGTGCCAGCAGTTACTCGCCGGGACAAAGCTCCTACAATGAGCAGTTCTTC.

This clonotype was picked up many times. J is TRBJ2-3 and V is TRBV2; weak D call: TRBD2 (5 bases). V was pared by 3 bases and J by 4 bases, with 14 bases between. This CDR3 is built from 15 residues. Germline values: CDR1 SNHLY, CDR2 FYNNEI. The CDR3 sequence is CASSDRSGTADTQYF. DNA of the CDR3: TGTGCCAGCAGTGATCGATCGGGAACGGCAGATACGCAGTATTTT.

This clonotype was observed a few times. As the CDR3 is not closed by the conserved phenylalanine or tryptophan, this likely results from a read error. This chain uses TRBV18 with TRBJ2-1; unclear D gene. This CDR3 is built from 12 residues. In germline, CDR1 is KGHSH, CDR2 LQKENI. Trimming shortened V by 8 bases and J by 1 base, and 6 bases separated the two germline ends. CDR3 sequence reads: CASPLSYNEQFL. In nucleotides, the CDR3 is TGTGCCAGCCCACTTTCCTACAATGAGCAGTTCCTC.

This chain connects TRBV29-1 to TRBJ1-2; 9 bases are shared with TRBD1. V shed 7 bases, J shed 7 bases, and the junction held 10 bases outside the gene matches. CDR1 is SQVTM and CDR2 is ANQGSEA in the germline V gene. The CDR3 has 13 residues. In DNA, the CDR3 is TGCAGCGGTCAGGACAGGGGAGATGGTGGCTACACCTTC. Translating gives CSGQDRGDGGYTF.

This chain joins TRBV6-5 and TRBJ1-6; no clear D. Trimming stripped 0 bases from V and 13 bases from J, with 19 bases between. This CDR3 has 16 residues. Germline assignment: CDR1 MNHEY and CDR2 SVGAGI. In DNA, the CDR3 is TGTGCCAGCAGTTACTCCCGGGCAGGTGGGATTCGCCCCCTCCACTTT. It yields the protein CASSYSRAGGIRPLHF.

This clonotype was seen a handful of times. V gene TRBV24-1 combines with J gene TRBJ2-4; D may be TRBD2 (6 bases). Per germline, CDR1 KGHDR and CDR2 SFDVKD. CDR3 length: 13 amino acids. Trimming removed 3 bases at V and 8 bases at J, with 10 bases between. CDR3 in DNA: TGTGCCACCAGTGATCCACTAGCCGACATTCAGTACTTC. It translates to CATSDPLADIQYF.

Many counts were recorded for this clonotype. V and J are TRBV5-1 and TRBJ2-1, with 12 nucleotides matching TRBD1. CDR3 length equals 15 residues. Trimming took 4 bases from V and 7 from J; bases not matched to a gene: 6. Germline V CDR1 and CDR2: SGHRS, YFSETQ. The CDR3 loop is CASSRMGQGANEQFF. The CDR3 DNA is TGCGCCAGCAGCCGAATGGGACAGGGGGCGAATGAGCAGTTCTTC.

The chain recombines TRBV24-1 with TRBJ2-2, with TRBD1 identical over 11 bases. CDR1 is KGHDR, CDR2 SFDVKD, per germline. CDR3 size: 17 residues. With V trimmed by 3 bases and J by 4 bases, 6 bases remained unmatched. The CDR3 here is CATSDPIGTGGTGELFF. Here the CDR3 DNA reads TGTGCCACCAGTGATCCGATCGGGACAGGGGGCACCGGGGAGCTGTTTTTT.

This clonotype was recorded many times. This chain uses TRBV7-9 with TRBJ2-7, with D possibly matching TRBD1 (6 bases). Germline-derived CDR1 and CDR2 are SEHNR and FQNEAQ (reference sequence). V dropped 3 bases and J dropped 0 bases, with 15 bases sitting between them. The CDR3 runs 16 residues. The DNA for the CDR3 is TGTGCCAGCAGCTTGTTCCTCCGGGACACCTCCTACGAGCAGTACTTC. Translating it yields CASSLFLRDTSYEQYF.

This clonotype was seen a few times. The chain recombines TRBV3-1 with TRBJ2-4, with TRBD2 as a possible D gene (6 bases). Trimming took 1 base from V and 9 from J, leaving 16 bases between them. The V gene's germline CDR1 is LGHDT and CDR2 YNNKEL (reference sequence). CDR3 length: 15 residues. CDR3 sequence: CASSQVGQVGGIQYF. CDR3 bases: TGTGCCAGCAGCCAAGTAGGGCAGGTCGGGGGCATTCAGTACTTC.

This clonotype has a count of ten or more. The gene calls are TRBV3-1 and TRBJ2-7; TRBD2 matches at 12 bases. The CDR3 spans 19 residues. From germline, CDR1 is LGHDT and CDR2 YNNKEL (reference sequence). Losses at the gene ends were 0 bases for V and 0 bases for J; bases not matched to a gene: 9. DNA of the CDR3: TGTGCCAGCAGCCAAGATCGGGGACTAGCGGGTTTTGTCTCCTACGAGCAGTACTTC. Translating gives CASSQDRGLAGFVSYEQYF.

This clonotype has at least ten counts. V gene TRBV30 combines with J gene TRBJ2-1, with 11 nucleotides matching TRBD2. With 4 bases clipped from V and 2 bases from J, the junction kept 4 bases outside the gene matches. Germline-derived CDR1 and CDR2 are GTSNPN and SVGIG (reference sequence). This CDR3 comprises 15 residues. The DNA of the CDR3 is TGTGCCTGGACCCCGGGACTAGCGGCCTACAATGAGCAGTTCTTC. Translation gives CAWTPGLAAYNEQFF.